One and the same sample provided the 30 T cell receptor beta chains below, sequenced in a study of T cells in Graves' hyperthyroidism and ophthalmopathy. Amplification of TCR beta CDR3 regions used RNA as the template. An initial round of RT-PCR targeting the TCR CDR3 relied on the HTBI primer set. One entry per CDR3 protein, called by TCRdb with MiXCR from the multiplex PCR reads. Found here are more than 450,000 distinct CDR3 sequences, less than 15% of them singletons; the top ten hold around 13%. Source material: blood. The receptors derive from a woman in her forties with Graves' hyperthyroidism.

At least ten counts were recorded for this clonotype. V gene TRBV11-1 combines with J gene TRBJ2-7; TRBD1 is a possible D gene (5 bases). The V gene's germline CDR1 is SGHAT and CDR2 FQDESV (reference sequence). Trimming stripped 2 bases from V and 2 bases from J, with 10 bases between. The CDR3 is made up of 14 amino acids. CDR3 sequence reads: CASSLRQLAYEQYF. Here the CDR3 DNA reads TGTGCCAGCAGCTTACGACAGCTAGCCTACGAGCAGTACTTC.

This clonotype was found many times. The chain has TRBV20-1 and TRBJ1-2; D is perhaps TRBD1 (6 bases). Trimming removed 3 bases from V and 8 bases from J, with 13 bases in between. Germline CDR1 DFQATT, CDR2 SNEGSKA (reference sequence). CDR3 length: 12 amino acids. The CDR3 coding sequence is TGCAGTGCTAGGGGAACAGGGTACGGCTACACCTTC. It specifies CSARGTGYGYTF.

This clonotype came up many times. The V and J genes are TRBV12-3 or TRBV12-4 and TRBJ1-1; no definite D call. This CDR3 comprises 12 residues. The ends were cut back, 2 bases at V and 4 bases at J, with 5 bases in the middle. CDR3 DNA: TGTGCCAGCAGTTTATACCTCACTGAAGCTTTCTTT. This encodes CASSLYLTEAFF.

This clonotype was seen repeatedly, ten times or more. The J gene is TRBJ1-5, the V gene TRBV28; no firm D call. V was pared by 4 bases and J by 0 bases, with 4 bases between. CDR1 MDHEN and CDR2 SYDVKM come from the germline V gene. The CDR3 is 13 amino acids. CDR3 in DNA: TGTGCCAGCAGTTGGAGTAGCAATCAGCCCCAGCATTTT. Protein sequence: CASSWSSNQPQHF.

There are many counts of this clonotype. The V gene is TRBV20-1, the J gene TRBJ2-5; TRBD2 agrees at 8 bases. This CDR3 has 15 residues. The germline gives CDR1 DFQATT, CDR2 SNEGSKA (reference sequence). J gave up 4 bases and V 5 bases, and 12 bases lay outside the gene matches. For the CDR3, the DNA is TGCAGTGCTGGTTTTTGGCGGGAGGCTCGAGAGACCCAGTACTTC. Its translation: CSAGFWREARETQYF.

The chain employs TRBV12-3 or TRBV12-4 and TRBJ2-7, with D perhaps assigned TRBD1 or TRBD2 (5 bases each). CDR3 size: 14 residues. V shed 2 bases and J shed 4 bases, with 12 bases lying between them. CDR3 protein: CASSLSGDGYEQYF. In nucleotides, the CDR3 is TGTGCCAGCAGTTTAAGTGGGGACGGATACGAGCAGTACTTC.

The V gene is TRBV6-1, the J gene TRBJ1-5; D ambiguous. V lost 8 bases and J 4 bases, leaving 12 bases between the germline ends. Germline CDR1 reads MNHNS; CDR2 reads SASEGT. The length of the CDR3 is 13 residues. DNA for the CDR3: TGTGCCAGCGGCGTCCAGCTTAATCAGCCCCAGCATTTT. Its protein is CASGVQLNQPQHF.

In regard to this clonotype: Being one base from a much bigger clone, this may be a read error. The chain uses TRBV7-9 and TRBJ2-5; either TRBD1 or TRBD2 may fit D (6 bases each). The CDR3 runs 15 residues. Germline lookup yields CDR1 SEHNR and CDR2 FQNEAQ (reference sequence). As DNA, the CDR3 is TGTGCCAGCAGCTCGGTACAGGGAAGGGGGGAGACCCGGTACTTC. Amino acid sequence: CASSSVQGRGETRYF.

CDR3 amino acids: CASSSPGTGATGELFF. For the CDR3, the DNA is TGTGCCAGCAGCTCGCCCGGGACAGGGGCCACCGGGGAGCTGTTTTTT. The genes are TRBV9 and TRBJ2-2, with 10 bases identical to TRBD1. This CDR3 contains 16 residues. CDR1 is SGDLS and CDR2 is YYNGEE in the germline V gene. Trimming cost V 4 bases and J 4 bases; bases outside gene matches: 7.

The V call is TRBV9, the J call TRBJ2-2; D gene unclear. The V end lost 0 bases, the J end lost 8 bases, and 8 bases lay between the germline ends. The CDR3 totals 13 residues. The germline gives CDR1 SGDLS, CDR2 YYNGEE. The CDR3 bases are TGTGCCAGCAGCGTAGTTGCGGCTGGGGAGCTGTTTTTT. Translating it yields CASSVVAAGELFF.

Ten or more counts support this clonotype. The genes are TRBV29-1 and TRBJ2-1; 13 nucleotides match TRBD2. The V gene's germline CDR1 is SQVTM and CDR2 ANQGSEA. V lost 0 bases to trimming and J lost 2 bases; unmatched junction nucleotides: 7. The CDR3 extends over 18 amino acids. The CDR3 protein is CSVEETSGRARAYNEQFF. The CDR3 DNA follows: TGCAGCGTTGAAGAAACTAGCGGGAGGGCCAGAGCCTACAATGAGCAGTTCTTC.

This clonotype was detected ten times or more. The chain joins TRBV28 to TRBJ2-3; 10 bases are shared with TRBD2. J gave up 5 bases and V 2 bases, and 4 bases lay outside the gene matches. Germline CDR1 MDHEN, CDR2 SYDVKM. CDR3 length equals 15 residues. Written as DNA, the CDR3 is TGTGCCAGCAGTTTAGCTAGCGGGAGAATAGATACGCAGTATTTT. It translates to CASSLASGRIDTQYF.

This clonotype has at least ten counts. This chain links TRBV20-1 with TRBJ1-2; 11 nucleotides align to TRBD1. CDR1 is DFQATT, CDR2 SNEGSKA, per germline (reference sequence). The CDR3 extends over 14 amino acids. V gave up 5 bases and J gave up 5 bases; unmatched junction bases: 7. CDR3 nucleotide sequence: TGCAGTGCTGCCCGCAGGGACAGGGGGTATGGCTACACCTTC. Residues: CSAARRDRGYGYTF.

Concerning this clonotype: The junction departs from the called germline gene at one end, perhaps through a read error. The V and J genes are TRBV18 and TRBJ2-3; D is undetermined. CDR1 and CDR2 (germline): KGHSH, LQKENI. This CDR3 region has 15 residues. As DNA, the CDR3 is TGTGCCAGCTTACCACCGATCTTAGGGTCAGATACGCAGTATTTT. It translates to CASLPPILGSDTQYF.

This clonotype was counted only a few times. The genes are TRBV29-1 and TRBJ2-3; 13 nucleotides align to TRBD2. The germline V gene encodes CDR1 SQVTM and CDR2 ANQGSEA. The CDR3 sequence is 15 residues long. The trim removed 5 bases at V and 1 base at J, leaving 3 bases unmatched. The CDR3 protein is CSVNGLAGGTDTQYF. The CDR3 bases are TGCAGCGTTAACGGACTAGCGGGAGGCACAGATACGCAGTATTTT.

This clonotype has at least ten counts. This chain links TRBV27 with TRBJ2-1; possibly TRBD1 for D (6 bases). The V gene's germline CDR1 is MNHEY and CDR2 SMNVEV (reference sequence). Trimming took 2 bases from V and 0 from J, leaving 11 bases between them. CDR3 size: 16 residues. CDR3 in DNA: TGTGCCAGCAGTTTAACGGACAGTAGCTCCTACAATGAGCAGTTCTTC. Translation: CASSLTDSSSYNEQFF.

This clonotype was picked up many times. The chain couples TRBV20-1 to TRBJ1-1; perhaps TRBD1 as D (5 bases). V lost 5 bases and J lost 2, with 15 bases in between. There are 14 residues in the CDR3. The germline CDR1 and CDR2 sequences are DFQATT and SNEGSKA (reference sequence). CDR3: CSALKIRDNTEAFF. The CDR3 DNA reads as TGCAGTGCTCTAAAAATCCGGGACAACACTGAAGCTTTCTTT.

This clonotype was counted ten times or more. The rearrangement uses TRBV5-1 and TRBJ1-6, with 7 bases fitting TRBD1. Germline CDR1 reads SGHRS; CDR2 reads YFSETQ. The CDR3 contains 16 residues. Trimming removed 0 bases from V and 10 bases from J; junction bases left unmatched: 10. The CDR3: CASSLATGEVRSPLHF. The DNA for the CDR3 is TGCGCCAGCAGCTTGGCCACAGGGGAGGTGCGATCACCCCTCCACTTT.

This clonotype has a count of ten or more. The chain has TRBV11-2 and TRBJ2-2; 9 nucleotides match TRBD2. Germline V gene data show CDR1 as SGHAT and CDR2 as FQNNGV. There are 16 residues in the CDR3. V trimming: 5 bases; J trimming: 0 bases; junction bases outside the gene matches: 4. The CDR3 nucleotides are TGTGCCAGCAGCCCCACTAGCGGGTCGAACACCGGGGAGCTGTTTTTT. Amino acid sequence: CASSPTSGSNTGELFF.

In its sample, this clonotype was seen a few times. The chain couples TRBV24-1 to TRBJ2-1; possible D gene TRBD2, 6 bases. With 9 bases removed from V and 12 bases from J, the gap between germline ends came to 20 bases. CDR1 and CDR2 from the germline V gene are KGHDR and SFDVKD. The CDR3 is 13 residues long. CDR3 DNA: TGTGCCACCCAAGAGGGGACTCTACAAGGGCAGTTCTTC. Translated, it gives CATQEGTLQGQFF.

This sequence joins TRBV27 and TRBJ2-1; unclear D gene. There are 15 residues in the CDR3. V was pared by 5 bases and J by 0 bases, with 11 bases between. Germline CDR1 and CDR2: MNHEY and SMNVEV (reference sequence). CDR3 sequence: CASSPMDSSYNEQFF. CDR3 nucleotides: TGTGCCAGCAGTCCCATGGATAGCTCCTACAATGAGCAGTTCTTC.

The CDR3: CASSKDSMNTEAFF. CDR3 nucleotides: TGTGCCAGCAGTAAGGACAGTATGAACACTGAAGCTTTCTTT. The gene calls are TRBV25-1 and TRBJ1-1; tentatively, D is TRBD1 (6 bases). The CDR3 extends over 14 amino acids. With 5 bases removed from V and 0 bases from J, the gap between germline ends came to 10 bases. Germline CDR1 is MGHDK and CDR2 is SYGVNS. The complete variable domain, with remaining parts taken from reference TRBV25-1 and TRBJ1-1, reads EADIYQTPRYLVIGTGKKITLECSQTMGHDKMYWYQQDPGMELHLIHYSYGVNSTEKGDLSSESTVSRIRTEHFPLTLESARPSHTSQYLCASSKDSMNTEAFFGQGTRLTVV.

In regard to this clonotype: This could be a read error, since a much larger clone is one nucleotide away. This rearrangement joins TRBV7-8 to TRBJ2-1; TRBD2 matches at 7 bases. The CDR3 covers 15 residues. With 3 bases clipped from V and 0 bases from J, the junction kept 2 bases outside the gene matches. Germline CDR1 is SGHVS and CDR2 is FQNEAQ. CDR3 sequence reads: CASSFGGVSYNEQFF. CDR3 sequence (DNA): TGTGCCAGCAGCTTTGGGGGGGTCTCCTACAATGAGCAGTTCTTC.

A few counts support this clonotype. This sequence joins TRBV6-1 and TRBJ2-6; D gene uncertain. Germline V gene lookup returns CDR1 MNHNS and CDR2 SASEGT. This CDR3 spans 13 amino acids. Trimming stripped 7 bases from V and 4 bases from J, with 8 bases between. The CDR3 nucleotides are TGTGCCAGCACCCAAGAAGGGGCCAACGTCCTGACTTTC. It codes for CASTQEGANVLTF.

This clonotype was seen at least ten times. V and J are TRBV6-1 and TRBJ1-1; possible D gene TRBD1, 6 bases. This CDR3 has 14 residues. V dropped 1 base and J dropped 1 base, with 7 bases sitting between them. CDR1 is MNHNS and CDR2 is SASEGT in the germline V gene. DNA for the CDR3: TGTGCCAGCAGTGAAGAACAGGGGAACACTGAAGCTTTCTTT. Protein sequence: CASSEEQGNTEAFF.

Ten or more counts support this clonotype. The chain joins TRBV2 to TRBJ2-5; TRBD2 matches at 14 bases. The CDR3 contains 15 residues. V dropped 7 bases and J dropped 4; count of bases not matched to a gene: 5. Per the germline V gene, CDR1 is SNHLY and CDR2 is FYNNEI. The CDR3 is CASTGLAGGRETQYF. The CDR3 DNA reads TGTGCCAGCACTGGACTAGCGGGAGGAAGAGAGACCCAGTACTTC. The full variable domain, in which reference TRBV2 and TRBJ2-5 provide the parts outside the CDR3, is EPEVTQTPSHQVTQMGQEVILRCVPISNHLYFYWYRQILGQKVEFLVSFYNNEISEKSEIFDDQFSVERPDGSNFTLKIRSTKLEDSAMYFCASTGLAGGRETQYFGPGTRLLVL.

The sample holds many counts of this clonotype. The chain combines TRBV2 with TRBJ2-1; 7 nucleotides agree with TRBD1. CDR1 is SNHLY and CDR2 is FYNNEI in the germline V gene. This CDR3 has 14 residues. V was pared by 7 bases and J by 3 bases, with 6 bases of the junction left unmatched. The CDR3 DNA reads TGTGCCAGCAAAGGGGACAGATACTACAATGAGCAGTTCTTC. It translates to CASKGDRYYNEQFF.

This clonotype was seen repeatedly, ten times or more. The genes are TRBV20-1 and TRBJ2-3, with a tentative D call TRBD1 (6 bases). V was clipped by 1 base and J by 3 bases, with 11 bases between them. Germline assignment: CDR1 DFQATT and CDR2 SNEGSKA (reference sequence). CDR3 size: 14 residues. CDR3 protein: CSARGAGATDTQYF. CDR3 in DNA: TGCAGTGCTAGAGGGGCAGGGGCGACAGATACGCAGTATTTT.

This clonotype has a count of ten or more. The rearrangement links TRBV18 to TRBJ2-7, with 11 bases aligning to TRBD1. V was pared by 2 bases and J by 4 bases, with 7 bases of the junction left unmatched. This CDR3 is built from 16 residues. The germline gives CDR1 KGHSH, CDR2 LQKENI. DNA of the CDR3: TGTGCCAGCTCACCATCAGGGACAGGGGGAGGTTACGAGCAGTACTTC. It specifies CASSPSGTGGGYEQYF.

This chain joins TRBV15 and TRBJ2-2; TRBD2 matches 14 bases. The CDR3 loop spans 22 amino acids. In germline, CDR1 is LNHNV, CDR2 YYDKDF (reference sequence). The junction had 17 bases not matched to a gene; V was cut back by 0 bases and J by 5 bases. In DNA form, the CDR3 reads TGTGCCACCAGCAGAGATGTTGTGATCGGGACTAGCGGGAGCTATCAAACCGGGGAGCTGTTTTTT. Residues: CATSRDVVIGTSGSYQTGELFF.